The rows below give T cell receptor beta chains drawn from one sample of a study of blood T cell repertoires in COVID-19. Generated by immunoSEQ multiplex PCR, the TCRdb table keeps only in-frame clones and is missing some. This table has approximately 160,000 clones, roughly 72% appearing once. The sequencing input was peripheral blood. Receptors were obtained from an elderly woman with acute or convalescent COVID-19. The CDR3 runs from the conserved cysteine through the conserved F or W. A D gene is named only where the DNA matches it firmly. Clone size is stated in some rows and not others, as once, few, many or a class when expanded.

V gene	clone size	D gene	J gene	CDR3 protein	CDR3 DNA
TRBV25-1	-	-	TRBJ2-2	CASSEWGRGNTGELFF	TGTGCCAGCAGTGAATGGGGCAGGGGGAACACCGGGGAGCTGTTTTTT
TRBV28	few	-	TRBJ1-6	CASSSGEGGSPLHF	TGTGCCAGCAGTTCCGGAGAGGGTGGTTCACCCCTCCACTTT
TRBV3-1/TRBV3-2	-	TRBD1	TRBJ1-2	CASSQDQARGREVLYGYTF	TGTGCCAGCAGCCAAGACCAAGCCAGGGGGCGTGAGGTTCTCTATGGCTACACCTTC
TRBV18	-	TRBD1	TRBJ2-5	CASSSQGARETQYF	TGTGCCAGCTCGTCTCAGGGGGCGCGAGAGACCCAGTACTTC
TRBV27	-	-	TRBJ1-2	CASKRPPSSRNLYGYTF	TGTGCCAGCAAAAGACCTCCCAGTAGCAGAAATCTCTATGGCTACACCTTC
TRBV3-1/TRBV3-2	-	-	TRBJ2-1	CASSRIDRNYNEQFF	TGTGCCAGCAGCCGAATCGACAGGAACTACAATGAGCAGTTCTTC
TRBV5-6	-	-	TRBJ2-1	CASSFAGNNEQFF	TGTGCCAGCAGCTTCGCAGGGAACAATGAGCAGTTCTTC
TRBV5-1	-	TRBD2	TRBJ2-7	CASSLPSAGGYEQYF	TGCGCCAGCAGCTTGCCCTCGGCGGGGGGTTACGAGCAGTACTTC
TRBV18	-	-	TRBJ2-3	CASSPETDTQYF	TGTGCCAGCTCACCCGAGACAGATACGCAGTATTTT
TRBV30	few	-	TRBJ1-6	CAWSVIVGLNSPLHF	TGTGCCTGGAGTGTAATTGTGGGGCTCAATTCACCCCTCCACTTT
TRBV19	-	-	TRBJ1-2	CASSHGQLSHYGYTF	TGTGCCAGTAGTCACGGACAGCTTTCCCACTATGGCTACACCTTC
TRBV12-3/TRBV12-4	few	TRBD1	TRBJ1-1	CASSGDSNTEAFF	TGTGCCAGCAGTGGGGACAGCAACACTGAAGCTTTCTTT
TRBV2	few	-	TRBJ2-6	CASRGSTGANVLTF	TGTGCCAGCCGAGGATCTACTGGGGCCAACGTCCTGACTTTC
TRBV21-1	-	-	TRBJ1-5	CASRVTGHSNQPQHF	TGTGCCAGCAGGGTGACAGGGCATAGCAATCAGCCCCAGCATTTT
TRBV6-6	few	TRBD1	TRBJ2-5	CASSPGQGLTQYF	TGTGCCAGCAGCCCGGGACAGGGGTTGACCCAGTACTTC
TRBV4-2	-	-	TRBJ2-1	CASSQRENNEQFF	TGTGCCAGCAGCCAAAGGGAGAACAATGAGCAGTTCTTC